This T cell receptor beta chain derives from a study of early T cells in non-severe SARS-CoV-2 infection. Germline-derived CDR1 and CDR2 are DFQATT and SNEGSKA (reference sequence). Trimming shortened V by 5 bases and J by 0 bases, and 11 bases separated the two germline ends. The CDR3 runs 13 residues. There are many counts of this clonotype. Individual cDNA molecules received unique molecular identifiers during library preparation. TCRdb redid the calling of the 5' RACE reads with MiXCR, one entry per CDR3 protein. The profile shows 32,000 or so distinct CDR3 sequences, more than 5.5% of them singletons.

The sequenced sample was whole blood. This clonotype originated in an adult who was a healthcare worker with PCR-confirmed SARS-CoV-2 infection or an uninfected control (not recorded which). The V call is TRBV20-1, the J call TRBJ2-7; D is possibly TRBD2 (5 bases). The CDR3 region has the DNA TGCAGTGCTGGTTCGGACTCCTCCTACGAGCAGTACTTC. Amino acids: CSAGSDSSYEQYF.